This passage covers 24 T cell receptor beta chains from one sample sequenced in a study of tissue T cells after allogeneic stem cell transplantation. The method was immunoSEQ multiplex PCR; TCRdb's version includes in-frame clones alone and lacks a portion of them. The sample yields 28,000 or so clones, about 90% seen once. Sequencing was performed on blood, taken before transplantation. The receptors shown here come from a male donor older than 55 who later had graft-versus-host disease after an allogeneic stem cell transplant.

V is TRBV29-1 and J is TRBJ2-1; 7 nucleotides line up with TRBD2. This CDR3 is 14 amino acids long. Germline CDR1 and CDR2: SQVTM and ANQGSEA. Germline trimming cut 4 bases from V and 6 bases from J; bases unmatched to any gene: 9. The chain's CDR3 is CSVVSGLNGNEQFF. CDR3 nucleotide sequence: TGCAGCGTTGTATCGGGACTAAACGGCAATGAGCAGTTCTTC.

V usage is TRBV4-1 and J usage is TRBJ1-2; D ambiguous. The CDR3 totals 15 residues. Trimming removed 4 bases at V and 4 bases at J, with 16 bases between. CDR1 is MGHRA and CDR2 is YSYEKL in the germline V gene. The CDR3 DNA reads as TGCGCCAGCAGCCTAAGTTCCTCCGGACCCTATGGCTACACCTTC. It specifies CASSLSSSGPYGYTF.

The rearrangement links TRBV19 to TRBJ2-6; D may be TRBD2 (5 bases). From germline, CDR1 is LNHDA and CDR2 SQIVND (reference sequence). This CDR3 has 18 residues. V was pared by 5 bases and J by 0 bases, with 17 bases between. This chain's CDR3 is CASSVGVQGLSGANVLTF. CDR3 coding DNA: TGTGCCAGTAGTGTCGGGGTACAAGGGCTCTCTGGGGCCAACGTCCTGACTTTC.

The chain carries TRBV4-2 and TRBJ2-1; no clear D gene. Looked up from germline, CDR1 is LGHNA and CDR2 is YNFKEQ. The CDR3 contains 15 residues. V shed 4 bases and J shed 2 bases, with 12 bases lying between them. DNA of the CDR3: TGTGCCAGCAGCCCCGATTCCAGTACCTACAATGAGCAGTTCTTC. This translates into CASSPDSSTYNEQFF.

This rearrangement joins TRBV18 to TRBJ2-5, with 9 bases matching TRBD2. The CDR3 is made up of 16 amino acids. Trimming removed 0 bases from V and 0 bases from J; junction bases left unmatched: 2. Per germline, CDR1 KGHSH and CDR2 LQKENI. CDR3 protein: CASSPPLAGNQETQYF. The CDR3 nucleotides are TGTGCCAGCTCACCACCGCTAGCGGGGAACCAAGAGACCCAGTACTTC.

This clone appeared once. The chain is built from TRBV18 and TRBJ2-7; D gene unclear. The CDR3 runs 13 residues. Trimming took off 3 bases at V and 4 bases at J, with 10 bases between the two ends. Germline assignment: CDR1 KGHSH and CDR2 LQKENI. As DNA, the CDR3 is TGTGCCAGCTCACCGAGGACGGATTACGAGCAGTACTTC. It encodes CASSPRTDYEQYF.

V and J are TRBV4-1 and TRBJ2-2, with 9 bases identical to TRBD1. Germline CDR1 reads MGHRA; CDR2 reads YSYEKL. The CDR3 spans 16 residues. With 4 bases clipped from V and 6 bases from J, the junction kept 9 bases outside the gene matches. The CDR3 here is CASSRYGTGQAGELFF. DNA for the CDR3: TGCGCCAGCAGCCGATATGGGACAGGGCAGGCCGGGGAGCTGTTTTTT.

The CDR3 coding sequence is TGTGCCAGCAGCAAACGCGAAAACTTAGCGGGAGGGCCGAGTTTGAGCGATGAGCAGTTCTTC. This gives the protein CASSKRENLAGGPSLSDEQFF. The J gene is TRBJ2-1, the V gene TRBV3-1 (or the pseudogene TRBV3-2); 11 positions agree with TRBD2. Germline CDR1 reads LGHDT; CDR2 reads YNNKEL (reference sequence). The CDR3 is made up of 21 amino acids. The J segment lost 8 bases and the V segment lost 5 bases, leaving 26 bases of the junction unmatched.

The V call is TRBV10-3, the J call TRBJ1-1, with D possibly matching TRBD1 (5 bases). With 10 bases removed from V and 0 bases from J, the gap between germline ends came to 15 bases. The CDR3 extends over 14 amino acids. Germline lookup yields CDR1 ENHRY and CDR2 SYGVKD. The CDR3 loop is CATTGGGMNTEAFF. CDR3 DNA sequence: TGTGCCACGACTGGGGGAGGGATGAACACTGAAGCTTTCTTT.

The V call is TRBV7-3, the J call TRBJ2-7, with 9 bases identical to TRBD1. The V gene's germline CDR1 is SGHTA and CDR2 FQGTGA. The CDR3 contains 16 residues. With 4 bases clipped from V and 3 bases from J, the junction kept 10 bases outside the gene matches. The CDR3 region is CASSSTGGPGYYEQYF. Written as DNA, the CDR3 is TGTGCCAGCAGCTCAACAGGGGGCCCTGGATACTACGAGCAGTACTTC. Filled out from reference TRBV7-3 and TRBJ2-7, the complete variable domain reads GAGVSQTPSNKVTEKGKYVELRCDPISGHTALYWYRQSLGQGPEFLIYFQGTGAADDSGLPNDRFFAVRPEGSVSTLKIQRTERGDSAVYLCASSSTGGPGYYEQYFGPGTRLTVT.

This clone showed up just once. The chain employs TRBV10-3 and TRBJ1-2; no reliable D call. CDR3 length: 14 residues. Trimming pared 2 bases from V and 2 bases from J, leaving 9 bases between. Germline V CDR1 and CDR2: ENHRY, SYGVKD. CDR3 amino acids: CAISEAIGNYGYTF. The CDR3 DNA is TGTGCCATCAGTGAGGCCATTGGGAACTATGGCTACACCTTC.

The chain couples TRBV20-1 to TRBJ2-7; D may be TRBD1 or TRBD2 (5 bases each). The CDR3 sequence is 11 residues long. The germline V gene encodes CDR1 DFQATT and CDR2 SNEGSKA (reference sequence). V was shortened by 3 bases and J by 5 bases, with 8 bases between the two germline ends. CDR3 nucleotide sequence: TGCAGTGCTAGCCGGGGCGACGAGCAGTACTTC. Its protein is CSASRGDEQYF.

The chain couples TRBV7-2 to TRBJ2-3; no reliable D call. This CDR3 has 14 amino acids. Germline CDR1 is SGHTA and CDR2 is FQGNSA. Deletions cut 1 base from V and 4 bases from J, with 9 bases between. CDR3 sequence: CASSLGPGSDTQYF. The CDR3 DNA sequence: TGTGCCAGCAGCTTAGGGCCCGGCTCAGATACGCAGTATTTT.

The sample holds a few counts of this clone. The chain uses TRBV27 and TRBJ1-4; D unresolved. This CDR3 is built from 17 residues. The V end was cut by 3 bases, the J end by 7 bases, with 21 bases between. From germline, CDR1 is MNHEY and CDR2 SMNVEV (reference sequence). CDR3 region: CASSLTPPGDWGEKLFF. In nucleotides, the CDR3 is TGTGCCAGCAGTTTGACCCCCCCTGGGGATTGGGGTGAAAAACTGTTTTTT.

This rearrangement joins TRBV5-4 to TRBJ1-6; TRBD1 agrees at 9 bases. V trimming: 0 bases; J trimming: 9 bases; junction bases outside the gene matches: 10. CDR1 and CDR2 (germline): SGHNT, YYREEE (reference sequence). The CDR3 is made up of 17 amino acids. The CDR3 DNA is TGTGCCAGCAGCTTGGGGGGCGGGACAGGGAAAAGTTCACCCCTCCACTTT. Its translation is CASSLGGGTGKSSPLHF.

This clone came up once. The rearrangement links TRBV5-6 to TRBJ2-7; 13 nucleotides agree with TRBD2. The trim removed 5 bases at V and 7 bases at J, leaving 3 bases unmatched. This CDR3 spans 13 amino acids. The germline CDR1 and CDR2 sequences are SGHDT and YYEEEE. Written as DNA, the CDR3 is TGTGCCAGCAGACTAGCGGGAGGGAGGGAGCAGTACTTC. Residues: CASRLAGGREQYF.

The CDR3 spells CASSVKGGGGAFF. The CDR3 nucleotides are TGTGCCAGCAGCGTGAAAGGGGGAGGCGGAGCTTTCTTT. The chain has TRBV28 and TRBJ1-1; perhaps TRBD1 as D (6 bases). V lost 6 bases to trimming and J lost 10 bases, with 18 bases between them. The germline V gene encodes CDR1 MDHEN and CDR2 SYDVKM. The CDR3 covers 13 residues.

V gene TRBV7-9 combines with J gene TRBJ1-1; D not certain. This CDR3 is 14 amino acids long. Trimming took off 3 bases at V and 0 bases at J, with 8 bases between the two ends. CDR1 SEHNR and CDR2 FQNEAQ come from the germline V gene (reference sequence). In DNA, the CDR3 is TGTGCCAGCAGCTTTAGTGGAATGAACACTGAAGCTTTCTTT. The encoded protein is CASSFSGMNTEAFF.

V usage is TRBV18 and J usage is TRBJ2-7, with 11 bases identical to TRBD2. The V and J ends lost 4 bases and 5 bases, in that order; junction bases with no gene match: 10. Germline values: CDR1 KGHSH, CDR2 LQKENI. The CDR3 consists of 16 residues. The CDR3: CASSLLGLADSHEQYF. The CDR3 bases are TGTGCCAGCTCACTCTTGGGACTAGCGGATAGCCACGAGCAGTACTTC.

The rearrangement uses TRBV7-2 and TRBJ1-4, with 7 bases aligning to TRBD1. Trimming at V came to 5 bases and at J to 8 bases, leaving 11 bases not matched to a gene. Germline V lookup: CDR1 SGHTA, CDR2 FQGNSA. The CDR3 totals 15 residues. The CDR3 here is CASSPSGTVREKLFF. CDR3 DNA sequence: TGTGCCAGCAGCCCTTCCGGGACAGTTCGCGAAAAACTGTTTTTT.

The chain recombines TRBV6-2 or TRBV6-3 with TRBJ1-2, with D hard to call. Germline V gene data show CDR1 as MNHEY and CDR2 as SVGEGT. The CDR3 extends over 15 amino acids. Trimming pared 6 bases from V and 4 bases from J, leaving 18 bases between. CDR3 bases: TGTGCCAGCAGCACCCCCTCCGGGGAGTCCTATGGCTACACCTTC. This gives the protein CASSTPSGESYGYTF.

The chain carries TRBV5-6 and TRBJ2-5; D unresolved. The CDR3 length is 14 residues. From germline, CDR1 is SGHDT and CDR2 YYEEEE. The V end was cut by 1 base, the J end by 5 bases, with 12 bases between. CDR3 loop: CASSLYVSRETQYF. As DNA, the CDR3 is TGTGCCAGCAGCTTGTATGTGTCCCGGGAGACCCAGTACTTC.

The V gene is TRBV6-5, the J gene TRBJ2-5, with D uncertain. V gave up 4 bases and J gave up 6 bases, with 9 bases separating them. The CDR3 is 12 residues long. Germline V gene data show CDR1 as MNHEY and CDR2 as SVGAGI. The CDR3 sequence is CASSSHQQTQYF. DNA for the CDR3: TGTGCCAGCAGTTCCCATCAACAGACCCAGTACTTC.

The gene calls are TRBV25-1 and TRBJ1-4; D is unresolved. CDR3 size: 15 residues. V lost 3 bases and J lost 8, with 16 bases in between. Germline-derived CDR1 and CDR2 are MGHDK and SYGVNS. The CDR3 loop reads CASSDPGPGSEKLFF. The CDR3 DNA is TGTGCCAGCAGTGATCCCGGCCCTGGTTCCGAAAAACTGTTTTTT.